This T cell receptor beta chain came from a study of shared clonotypes between healthy human individuals (dated by TCRdb to 2018 to 2020). Regarding the study in general: The cohort included a few men and a couple of women between 18 and 49 years of age. For each donor, CD4 naive and CD4 memory were each run on three plates, CD8 naive on two plates, and CD8 memory on one plate. The study deeply sequenced blood TCR repertoires of roughly five healthy adults to estimate repertoire size and the extent of clonotype sharing between individuals. Libraries were prepared and TCR repertoires were sequenced by different laboratories using diverse techniques, in order to increase sequencing depth and limit assay-specific biases. Per donor, leukapheresis produced somewhere between about 0.94 and 9 billion PBMCs. The research as a whole found: Across four donors, around 5% of naive CD4, around 3.5% of naive CD8, under 2.5% of memory CD4, and approximately 0.4% of memory CD8 clonotypes were shared. Larger estimated clonotype richness was generally found for naive subsets than for memory subsets. Sampling was limited to blood, and TCR repertoires in tissue likely differ from TCR repertoires in blood. Compared with non-shared clonotypes, clonotypes shared by all four sorted-subset donors had higher generation probabilities. Because the study included only a small number of donors, the genetic and exposure-history diversity represented was limited. Based on pairwise subsampling, the degree of clonotype sharing among donors was expected to be affected by sequencing depth. Rarefaction of sorted-subset datasets indicated incomplete sequencing despite the large sequencing depth.

Turning to this clone: Its recognized antigen is unknown. Per-nucleotide qualities are absent, and no much larger clonotype sits a single base away.

The donors were healthy, HIV-negative adults who had no recently reported acute infections or vaccinations. Every donor was a Caucasian adult living in Nashville, Tennessee, USA. CD4+ T cells were enriched by magnetic negative selection; naive cells were then positively selected on CD45RA, and the negative fraction formed the memory subset. After blood collection by leukapheresis, PBMCs were isolated using Ficoll-Histopaque density gradient centrifugation and then cryopreserved in the vapor phase of liquid nitrogen. Analytical flow cytometry was used to check the purity and quantity of each magnetically sorted T cell population. Genomic DNA was isolated from each sorted fraction and quantified by UV absorbance on a Nanodrop 2000c. Including cysteine and phenylalanine, the CDR3 has 16 amino acids. Left in the record is the CDR3 DNA by itself, 48 bases read in frame from the first base. The germline V gene supplies CDR1 MNHNS and CDR2 SASEGT. Cut back by 4 bases and 9 bases, the V and J ends lie 22 bases apart.

Using the deep immunoSEQ assay, TCR CDR3 regions were amplified from genomic DNA by multiplex PCR. For each cell subset, the extracted genomic DNA was distributed evenly across all wells of several immunoSEQ 96-well plates, and each plate served as one replicate. For sorted subsets, each replicate PCR was loaded with roughly 190 ng genomic DNA, equivalent to 30,000 to 35,000 T cell genomes. Purified libraries were quantified with a Qubit 3.0 fluorometer, sized on a Bioanalyzer 2100, and re-quantified with the KAPA Library Quantification kit. Each immunoSEQ 96-well plate was sequenced on its own single-read 150-cycle Illumina NextSeq 550 flow cell. The paper's data handling went like this. Because the immunoSEQ output held only junctional sequences and lacked quality scores, the filtering could not match the filtering applied to full-length reads. Sequences were annotated with PyIR, a Python wrapper for IgBLAST v1.9, and V/J genes and CDR3 were assigned using IMGT germline references. Reads with weak V/J assignments (E-value above 1e-6), missing CDR3, stop codons, out-of-frame junctions, or ambiguous translated residues were removed. A V3J clonotype was defined by an identical inferred V gene, J gene, and CDR3 amino acid sequence. Percentage overlap between repertoires was calculated by dividing the number of shared unique clonotypes by the size of the smaller repertoire. Three approaches were used to assess repertoire richness: RTK rarefaction, the Chao1 estimator, and Recon v2.1 estimates of unobserved clonotypes. Generation probabilities for all TCRbeta clonotypes obtained by the gDNA method from several donors were computed using OLGA. TCRdb retrieved this table from immuneACCESS and kept in-frame rearrangements only. Not all clones are present; in checked studies, unresolved V genes account for under half, and no reason is known for the remainder. V and J calls and clone size come straight from that table; D and trimming were deduced from the DNA. The sample yields roughly 1,100,000 clones; approximately 70% were counted once. The top ten clones comprise roughly 1.5% of the sample.

What was sequenced was memory CD4+ T cells sorted from blood. This specimen's cell subset or site label, per the study, means: CD45RA-negative fraction. This clonotype originated in a man aged 18-30 years in good health. The sequence is built from TRBV6-1 and TRBJ1-5; perhaps TRBD1 is the D gene, with 5 bases matching. The CDR3 reads CASSAGGTDNQRPQHF. The DNA is TGTGCCAGCAGTGCAGGCGGGACTGATAATCAACGGCCCCAGCATTTT.